Listed below are T cell receptor beta chains from one sample, sequenced in a study of regulatory T cells in long-lasting Graves disease. TCRdb reprocessed the multiplex PCR reads via MiXCR and lists one record per CDR3 protein. The sample lists roughly 220,000 distinct CDR3 sequences, about 17% seen once, with more than 20% in the top ten. Sequenced here: peripheral blood mononuclear cells (PBMCs), sampled at new diagnosis, from a patient treated with antithyroid drugs. The receptors originated from a female donor with Graves disease. Both conserved end residues are part of each CDR3. A D gene is named only where the DNA matches it firmly. Some rows mark clone size as missing; the rest say once, few, many or name a class of expanded clone.

TRBJ2-3	TRBV19	TRBD1	many	TGTGCCAGTAGGACAGGGGGCGCAGTGGCAGATACGCAGTATTTT	CASRTGGAVADTQYF
TRBJ2-2	TRBV11-2	TRBD1	once	TGTGCCAGCAGCTTCCGCAGGGGGCCGGTCGGGGAGCTGTTTTTT	CASSFRRGPVGELFF
TRBJ2-7	TRBV2	-	many	TGTGCCAGCAACTCGAATAGCGGCTACGAGCAGTACTTC	CASNSNSGYEQYF
TRBJ1-1	TRBV12-3/TRBV12-4	-	many	TGTGCCAGCAGTGGGGGCAGAAGCTACTTCACTGAAGCTTTCTTT	CASSGGRSYFTEAFF
TRBJ1-3	TRBV11-2	-	-	TGTGCCAGCAGGGTTTACAGGGAAAACACCATATATTTT	CASRVYRENTIYF
TRBJ1-4	TRBV20-1	-	few	TGCAGTGCTGGCCTTAGTGGAAACCTGTTTTTT	CSAGLSGNLFF
TRBJ2-1	TRBV9	-	few	TGTGCCAGCAGCGTTCTGCCCAGCTCCTACAATGAGCAGTTCTTC	CASSVLPSSYNEQFF
TRBJ1-1	TRBV19	TRBD1	-	TGTGCCAGTACCCTGGGACAGAGTAACACTGAAGCTTTCTTT	CASTLGQSNTEAFF
TRBJ1-1	TRBV20-1	TRBD1	many	TGCAGTGCTCCGGACAGGGCCGGTGTATTGAACACTGAAGCTTTCTTT	CSAPDRAGVLNTEAFF
TRBJ2-7	TRBV30	-	few	TGTGCCTGGAGTCCGCCGGGGACGTTCTCCTACGAGCAGTACTTC	CAWSPPGTFSYEQYF
TRBJ1-2	TRBV28	-	many	TGTGCCAGCAGTAAACCGGGTGGCTACACCTTC	CASSKPGGYTF
TRBJ2-1	TRBV14	TRBD2	many	TGTGCCAGCACTTTAGCGGGGACAAACAATGAGCAGTTCTTC	CASTLAGTNNEQFF
TRBJ1-1	TRBV7-2	-	-	TGTGCCAGCAGCTCCCCCGGCATTAGGGGCACTGAAGCTTTCTTT	CASSSPGIRGTEAFF
TRBJ2-5	TRBV27	-	-	TGTGCCAGCCAGCGCCCGGGGACCCAGTACTTC	CASQRPGTQYF
TRBJ2-5	TRBV10-1	-	many	TGCGCCAGCAGTGAGTCGAGACAGTCAAGGGGCCAGTACTTC	CASSESRQSRGQYF
TRBJ2-2	TRBV11-2	TRBD1	few	TGTGCCAGCAGCTTAGGCGGCAGGGGGCTATCCGGGGAGCTGTTTTTT	CASSLGGRGLSGELFF
TRBJ2-1	TRBV3-1	-	few	TGTGCCAGCAGCCAAGATCTGGCAGATTCCTACAATGAGCAGTTCTTC	CASSQDLADSYNEQFF
TRBJ2-7	TRBV27	TRBD2	many	TGTGCCAGCAGACCTACGGGGGTTTGGGCTAGCGGGAGTAAGGGCGAGCAGTACTTC	CASRPTGVWASGSKGEQYF
TRBJ2-3	TRBV11-2	-	many	TGTGCCAGCAGCTTAGATCTTGGGGGGGCTCGCGATACGCAGTATTTT	CASSLDLGGARDTQYF
TRBJ1-1	TRBV19	-	many	TGTGCCAGTAGTATAGCCAAAGTCGGGAGGACTGAAGCTTTCTTT	CASSIAKVGRTEAFF
TRBJ2-1	TRBV6-1	TRBD2	many	TGTGCCAGCAGTGAAAGGACTAGCGTCTACAATGAGCAGTTCTTC	CASSERTSVYNEQFF
TRBJ2-1	TRBV7-6	TRBD2	many	TGTGCCAGCAGCACCAGGACTAGCGGGAGTTCGAATGAGCAGTTCTTC	CASSTRTSGSSNEQFF
TRBJ2-3	TRBV30	TRBD2	many	TGTGCCCGTAGGGACCCCCTGACGGGGGGTACGCAGTATTTT	CARRDPLTGGTQYF
TRBJ1-5	TRBV19	-	many	TGTGCCAGCGCGGGGGGCAGGGACGGTCAGCCCCAGCATTTT	CASAGGRDGQPQHF
TRBJ1-4	TRBV7-8	-	many	TGTGCCAGCAGCCCCCGGAGTCCCCAGATGTTAGAAAAACTGTTTTTT	CASSPRSPQMLEKLFF
TRBJ2-1	TRBV4-1	TRBD1	many	TGCGCCAGCAGCCAAGGAGGGACAGGGGACTCGGATGAGCAGTTCTTC	CASSQGGTGDSDEQFF
TRBJ1-1	TRBV12-3/TRBV12-4	-	many	TGTGCCAGCAGACTCCTGGGGGTGAACACTGAAGCTTTCTTT	CASRLLGVNTEAFF
TRBJ1-2	TRBV28	-	-	TGTGCCAGCAGTTATCGGTGGAGCTATGGCTACACCTTC	CASSYRWSYGYTF
TRBJ1-4	TRBV7-2	-	many	TGTGCCAGCAGCTATCAGGGAGGTGAAAGACTGTTTTTT	CASSYQGGERLFF
TRBJ1-3	TRBV29-1	-	-	TGCAGCGTGCCGACAGGTCCTGGAAACACCATATATTTT	CSVPTGPGNTIYF
TRBJ2-7	TRBV6-1	TRBD2	few	TGTGCCACCACTAGCGGGAGTTTCTCCGAGCAGTACTTC	CATTSGSFSEQYF
TRBJ2-7	TRBV20-1	TRBD1	many	TGCAATGCTAGAGACCAGGGGGCGGATGGCGAGCAGTACTTC	CNARDQGADGEQYF
TRBJ2-5	TRBV20-1	-	few	TGCAGTGCTAGAAACAGTCGACAGCACCAAGAGACCCAGTACTTC	CSARNSRQHQETQYF
TRBJ2-2	TRBV6-1	-	few	TGTGCCAGCAGGGCGGGACACTTGGGGGACGGGGAGCTGTTTTTT	CASRAGHLGDGELFF
TRBJ1-5	TRBV7-2	TRBD1	many	TGTGCCAGCAGCCAACGACAGGGGGCTGGGCCCCAGCATTTT	CASSQRQGAGPQHF
TRBJ2-3	TRBV20-1	-	many	TGCAGTGCTAGAAGCCCGGGTAGCACAGATACGCAGTATTTT	CSARSPGSTDTQYF
TRBJ2-3	TRBV30	-	many	TGTGCCTCCTCTAGGGTACAGAGCACAGATACGCAGTATTTT	CASSRVQSTDTQYF
TRBJ2-5	TRBV4-2	TRBD2	-	TGTGCCAGCAGCCGATCTAGCGGGGACGGGCGGGAGACCCAGTACTTC	CASSRSSGDGRETQYF
TRBJ1-2	TRBV18	TRBD1	few	TGTGCCAGCTCACCAGAAGGGACAGCGAACTATGGCTACACCTTC	CASSPEGTANYGYTF
TRBJ1-2	TRBV5-8	-	many	TGTGCCAGCAGCCCTGGGACGGCTGTCGGAGGCTACACCTTC	CASSPGTAVGGYTF
TRBJ2-5	TRBV13	TRBD2	many	TGTGCCAGCAGCTCGACTAGCGGCCTCCAAGAGTGGACCCAGTACTTC	CASSSTSGLQEWTQYF
TRBJ2-1	TRBV20-1	-	many	TGCAGTGCGAAGCCGGACCACTACGATTACGGTGAGCAGTTCTTC	CSAKPDHYDYGEQFF
TRBJ2-7	TRBV2	-	-	TGTGCCAGCAGTGAATATCGGTCGGAGTACTTC	CASSEYRSEYF
TRBJ2-1	TRBV30	-	many	TGTGCCTGGAATTGGGACAATGAGCAGTTCTTC	CAWNWDNEQFF